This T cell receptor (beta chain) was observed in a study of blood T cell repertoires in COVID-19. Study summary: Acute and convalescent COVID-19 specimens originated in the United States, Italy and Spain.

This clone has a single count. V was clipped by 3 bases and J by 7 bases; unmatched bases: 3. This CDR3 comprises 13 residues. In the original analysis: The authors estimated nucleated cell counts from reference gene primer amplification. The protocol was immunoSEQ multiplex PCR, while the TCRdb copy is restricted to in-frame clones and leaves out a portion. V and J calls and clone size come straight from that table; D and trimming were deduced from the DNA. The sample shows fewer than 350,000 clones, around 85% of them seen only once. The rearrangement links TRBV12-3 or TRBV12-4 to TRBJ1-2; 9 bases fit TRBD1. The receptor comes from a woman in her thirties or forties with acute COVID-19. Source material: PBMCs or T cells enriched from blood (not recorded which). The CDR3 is CASSFLTGGGYTF. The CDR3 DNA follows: TGTGCCAGCAGTTTTTTGACAGGGGGTGGCTACACCTTC.